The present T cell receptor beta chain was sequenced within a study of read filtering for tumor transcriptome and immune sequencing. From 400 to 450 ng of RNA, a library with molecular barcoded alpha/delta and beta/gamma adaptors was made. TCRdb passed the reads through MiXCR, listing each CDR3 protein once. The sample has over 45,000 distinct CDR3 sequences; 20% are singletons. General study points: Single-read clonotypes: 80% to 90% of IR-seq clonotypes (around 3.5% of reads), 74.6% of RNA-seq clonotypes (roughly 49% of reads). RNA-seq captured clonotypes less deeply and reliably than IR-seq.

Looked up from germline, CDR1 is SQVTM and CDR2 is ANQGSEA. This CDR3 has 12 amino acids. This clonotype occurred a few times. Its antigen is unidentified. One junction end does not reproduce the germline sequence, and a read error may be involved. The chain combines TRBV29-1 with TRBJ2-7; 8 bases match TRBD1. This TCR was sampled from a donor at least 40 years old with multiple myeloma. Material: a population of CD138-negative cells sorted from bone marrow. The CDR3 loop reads CSVEAGGYELYF. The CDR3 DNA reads TGCAGCGTTGAAGCAGGGGGCTACGAGCTGTACTTC.